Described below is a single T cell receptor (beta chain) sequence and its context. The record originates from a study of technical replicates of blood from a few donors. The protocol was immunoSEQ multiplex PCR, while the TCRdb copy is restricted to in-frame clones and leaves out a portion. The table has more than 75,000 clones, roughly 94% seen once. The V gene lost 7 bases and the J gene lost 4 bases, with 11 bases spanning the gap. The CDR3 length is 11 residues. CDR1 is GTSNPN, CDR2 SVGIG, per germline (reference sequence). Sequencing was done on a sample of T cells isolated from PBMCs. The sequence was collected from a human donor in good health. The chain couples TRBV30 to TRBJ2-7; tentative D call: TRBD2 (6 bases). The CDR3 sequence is CASYGGYEQYF. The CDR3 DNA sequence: TGTGCCTCCTATGGGGGGTACGAGCAGTACTTC.